This T cell receptor (beta chain) derives from a study of blood T cell repertoires in COVID-19. The overall study: Spain, Italy and the United States supplied samples that represented acute and convalescent COVID-19. PBMCs, B-cell-depleted T cells, or T cells provided the cDNA or gDNA that made up the material.

The CDR3 length is 14 residues. CDR1 SNHLY and CDR2 FYNNEI come from the germline V gene. The germline V and J ends were trimmed by 4 bases and 6 bases, with 13 bases remaining between them. In the original processing: Researchers report that nucleated cell counts were estimated from reference gene primer amplification. Using immunoSEQ multiplex PCR, the repertoire was profiled, and TCRdb retains in-frame clones only, with some absent. V, J and clone size are those of that table, while D and trimming were read from the DNA. The table shows 150,000 to 200,000 clones, with 80% to 90% occurring only once.

The chain carries TRBV2 and TRBJ2-1; weak D call: TRBD1 (5 bases). This clonotype was obtained from a human donor in a cohort sampled during active COVID-19. Sequencing was carried out using peripheral blood. The CDR3 sequence: CASSAGHPFNEQFF. CDR3 DNA: TGTGCCAGCAGTGCAGGACATCCCTTCAATGAGCAGTTCTTC.